This T cell receptor (beta chain) is from a study of T-cell memory formation after mild COVID-19. About the research overall: TCR clusters were mostly confined to one donor each.

This clonotype appeared many times. Its antigen is unidentified. Via MiXCR, TCRdb re-called the 5' RACE reads, giving one row per CDR3 protein. The table records 350,000 to 450,000 distinct CDR3 sequences, over 15% of them present only once. Notes on the study in general: There were some responding clones in pre-infection memory, which suggested that cross-reactive memory had joined.

The germline V gene encodes CDR1 LNHNV and CDR2 YYDKDF (reference sequence). The CDR3 is made up of 15 amino acids. V was clipped by 4 bases and J by 4 bases, with 15 bases between them. The rearrangement uses TRBV15 and TRBJ2-3, with D tentatively TRBD2 (6 bases). The sequence derives from an adult woman who had mild COVID-19 (a few samples of this study predate the infection). Cell type and time point are not known. Sequences were obtained from PBMCs or a T cell subset sorted from them (not recorded which). The CDR3 here is CATSIGRAGSDTQYF. The CDR3 DNA reads as TGTGCCACCAGCATCGGGCGGGCGGGGTCAGATACGCAGTATTTT.